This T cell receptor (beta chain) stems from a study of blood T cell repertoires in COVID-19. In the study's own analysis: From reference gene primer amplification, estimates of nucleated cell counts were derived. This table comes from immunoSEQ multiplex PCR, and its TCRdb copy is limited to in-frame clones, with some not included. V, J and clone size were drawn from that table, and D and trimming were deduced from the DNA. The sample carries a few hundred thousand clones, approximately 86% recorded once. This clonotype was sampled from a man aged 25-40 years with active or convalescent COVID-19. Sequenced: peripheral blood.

Here the CDR3 reads CASSSTQVSSGELFF. In DNA, the CDR3 is TGCGCCAGCAGCTCCACACAGGTGTCCTCCGGGGAGCTGTTTTTT. This chain connects TRBV5-1 to TRBJ2-2, with D perhaps TRBD1 (5 bases). Germline V gene data show CDR1 as SGHRS and CDR2 as YFSETQ. The CDR3 totals 15 residues. Trimming removed 3 bases at V and 6 bases at J, with 15 bases between.